The next 22 T cell receptor beta chains were all read from a single sample in a study of cytomegalovirus exposure and HLA in healthy donors. With 60 Vbeta and 13 Jbeta primers, the PCR was carried out. Using immunoSEQ multiplex PCR, the repertoire was profiled, and TCRdb retains in-frame clones only, with some absent. In the table there are about 170,000 clones, 65% to 85% of which are singletons. Sequencing used PBMCs. These receptors were obtained from a woman aged 50 to 65 in good health and CMV-seropositive.

The chain has TRBV2 and TRBJ2-5; D might be TRBD2 (6 bases). Germline V gene lookup returns CDR1 SNHLY and CDR2 FYNNEI. The CDR3 consists of 15 residues. V dropped 3 bases and J dropped 3 bases, with 14 bases sitting between them. The CDR3 region is CASSDRTTNKETQYF. In DNA, the CDR3 is TGTGCCAGCAGTGACAGGACTACCAATAAAGAGACCCAGTACTTC.

The rearrangement joins TRBV6-5 to TRBJ1-6; D remains unclear. This CDR3 comprises 14 residues. Per the germline V gene, CDR1 is MNHEY and CDR2 is SVGAGI. Trimming removed 7 bases from V and 6 bases from J, with 13 bases in between. CDR3 sequence reads: CASTRGKVNSPLHF. In DNA, the CDR3 is TGTGCCAGCACTCGCGGGAAGGTTAATTCACCCCTCCACTTT.

The chain has TRBV7-9 and TRBJ1-2; TRBD1 aligns across 10 bases. Per the germline V gene, CDR1 is SEHNR and CDR2 is FQNEAQ (reference sequence). Trimming took 4 bases from V and 0 from J; bases not matched to a gene: 11. This CDR3 has 18 amino acids. This chain's CDR3 is CASSSLDRGRDTNYGYTF. The CDR3 DNA is TGTGCCAGCAGCTCTCTAGACAGGGGGCGTGACACTAACTATGGCTACACCTTC.

The chain joins TRBV7-9 to TRBJ1-1, with a tentative D call TRBD1 (5 bases). The length of the CDR3 is 16 residues. V dropped 2 bases and J dropped 4 bases, with 17 bases sitting between them. The V gene's germline CDR1 is SEHNR and CDR2 FQNEAQ (reference sequence). The CDR3 DNA follows: TGTGCCAGCAGCTTAAGCGGGACTCCGTTGAGCACTGAAGCTTTCTTT. Protein sequence: CASSLSGTPLSTEAFF.

The table lists this clone with a count of one. The rearrangement links TRBV28 to TRBJ1-2; tentatively, D is TRBD1 (5 bases). Germline CDR1 MDHEN, CDR2 SYDVKM. Trimming removed 3 bases from V and 7 bases from J, with 18 bases in between. The CDR3 spans 15 residues. CDR3 residues: CASSFQRQRRSGYTF. CDR3 coding DNA: TGTGCCAGCAGTTTCCAACGACAGAGGAGAAGTGGCTACACCTTC.

V usage is TRBV6-4 and J usage is TRBJ2-3, with D perhaps matching TRBD1 (5 bases). Germline CDR1 is MRHNA and CDR2 is SNTAGT. The CDR3 sequence is 12 residues long. V lost 6 bases to trimming and J lost 5 bases, with 9 bases between them. The CDR3 is CASRGRRDTQYF. DNA for the CDR3: TGTGCCAGCAGGGGGCGGAGAGATACGCAGTATTTT.

V is TRBV6-1 and J is TRBJ1-1, with D possibly being TRBD1 (6 bases). Looked up from germline, CDR1 is MNHNS and CDR2 is SASEGT. This CDR3 has 13 residues. Trimming pared 5 bases from V and 5 bases from J, leaving 12 bases between. The CDR3 nucleotides are TGTGCCAGCAGTCTACAGACAGGTACTGAAGCTTTCTTT. It translates to CASSLQTGTEAFF.

This chain connects TRBV5-1 to TRBJ1-2; D ambiguous. The V end lost 3 bases, the J end lost 8 bases, and 20 bases lay between the germline ends. There are 15 residues in the CDR3. The germline CDR1 and CDR2 sequences are SGHRS and YFSETQ. The CDR3 bases are TGCGCCAGCAGCTGGACGCACGATACTTCGGGAGGCTACACCTTC. Its protein is CASSWTHDTSGGYTF.

This chain links TRBV18 with TRBJ2-7; 9 nucleotides line up with TRBD1. The CDR3 contains 15 residues. Trimming removed 3 bases from V and 2 bases from J; junction bases left unmatched: 5. Germline V gene data show CDR1 as KGHSH and CDR2 as LQKENI. CDR3 in amino acids: CASSPQGTGTYEQYF. The CDR3 DNA reads TGTGCCAGCTCACCGCAGGGGACAGGGACCTACGAGCAGTACTTC.

This clone has a single count. V and J are TRBV7-2 and TRBJ1-5; TRBD1 matches at 7 bases. Trimming at V came to 5 bases and at J to 9 bases, leaving 13 bases not matched to a gene. CDR1 is SGHTA and CDR2 is FQGNSA in the germline V gene. The CDR3 runs 15 residues. The CDR3 DNA reads as TGTGCCAGCAGCCGCCCGGGACAGTTTGGATCGCCCCAGCATTTT. This encodes CASSRPGQFGSPQHF.

The rearrangement links TRBV30 to TRBJ1-6; maybe TRBD1 (5 bases). The CDR3 consists of 13 residues. Germline values: CDR1 GTSNPN, CDR2 SVGIG (reference sequence). Trimming took off 1 base at V and 9 bases at J, with 10 bases between the two ends. CDR3: CAWSGAGGSPLHF. The CDR3 DNA reads as TGTGCCTGGAGTGGGGCGGGGGGTTCACCCCTCCACTTT.

The gene calls are TRBV13 and TRBJ1-2, with 7 bases fitting TRBD1. Germline V gene sequence: CDR1 PRHDT, CDR2 FYEKMQ (reference sequence). V lost 4 bases, J lost 2 bases, and 1 base stayed unmatched. There are 13 residues in the CDR3. DNA of the CDR3: TGTGCCAGCAGCTGGGACAGCAACTATGGCTACACCTTC. Its translation is CASSWDSNYGYTF.

The J gene is TRBJ1-2, the V gene TRBV5-6, with no clear D. Germline V gives CDR1 SGHDT, CDR2 YYEEEE. Trimming took 2 bases from V and 2 from J, leaving 13 bases between them. The CDR3 loop spans 15 amino acids. The CDR3 DNA reads as TGTGCCAGCAGCTTCTACAGAACAGCAAACTATGGCTACACCTTC. Translated, it gives CASSFYRTANYGYTF.

The V call is TRBV2, the J call TRBJ1-2; 9 positions match TRBD1. The CDR3 is 14 amino acids. CDR1 is SNHLY, CDR2 FYNNEI, per germline. Trimming cost V 9 bases and J 5 bases; bases outside gene matches: 10. This CDR3 reads CASSPGTGHYGYTF. Written as DNA, the CDR3 is TGTGCCAGTTCGCCGGGGACAGGGCATTATGGCTACACCTTC.

This clone was seen a few times. The chain links TRBV2 to TRBJ1-6; the match to TRBD1 covers 7 bases. The germline gives CDR1 SNHLY, CDR2 FYNNEI. Unmatched junction bases numbered 7, after V lost 6 bases and J lost 5 bases. The CDR3 contains 15 residues. The CDR3 DNA is TGTGCCAGCAGGGGGGACAGCCCGGATAATTCACCCCTCCACTTT. Protein: CASRGDSPDNSPLHF.

V gene TRBV5-1 combines with J gene TRBJ2-5; D is possibly TRBD1 (6 bases). V dropped 0 bases and J dropped 5 bases, with 11 bases sitting between them. Germline assignment: CDR1 SGHRS and CDR2 YFSETQ. The CDR3 totals 14 residues. Written as DNA, the CDR3 is TGCGCCAGCAGCTTGGGTGGGACAACGGAGACCCAGTACTTC. Translation: CASSLGGTTETQYF. Full variable domain (outside the CDR3, taken from reference TRBV5-1 and TRBJ2-5): KAGVTQTPRYLIKTRGQQVTLSCSPISGHRSVSWYQQTPGQGLQFLFEYFSETQRNKGNFPGRFSGRQFSNSRSEMNVSTLELGDSALYLCASSLGGTTETQYFGPGTRLLVL.

This clone was found a few times. The J gene is TRBJ1-3, the V gene TRBV6-5; TRBD1 might be the D (6 bases). V shed 8 bases and J shed 2 bases, with 10 bases lying between them. The CDR3 runs to 13 residues. CDR1 is MNHEY, CDR2 SVGAGI, per germline. The CDR3 here is CASARGPGNTIYF. CDR3 sequence (DNA): TGTGCCAGCGCCAGGGGACCTGGAAACACCATATATTTT.

The J gene is TRBJ2-5, the V gene TRBV11-2; 10 positions match TRBD2. The germline gives CDR1 SGHAT, CDR2 FQNNGV. With 1 base clipped from V and 1 base from J, the junction kept 9 bases outside the gene matches. This CDR3 is 18 amino acids long. CDR3 DNA sequence: TGTGCCAGCAGCTTAGGGCTAGCGGGGGCTCGAACCCAAGAGACCCAGTACTTC. Residues: CASSLGLAGARTQETQYF.

This clone was detected only a few times. DNA for the CDR3: TGTGCCAGTAGTATCGAGTGGACAGACCCAGAAGAGACCCAGTACTTC. This sequence encodes CASSIEWTDPEETQYF. The gene calls are TRBV19 and TRBJ2-5; D perhaps matches TRBD1 (6 bases). The length of the CDR3 is 16 residues. Germline CDR1 reads LNHDA; CDR2 reads SQIVND (reference sequence). The germline V and J ends were trimmed by 3 bases and 3 bases, with 17 bases remaining between them.

This chain connects TRBV6-5 to TRBJ2-2, with 9 bases fitting TRBD2. Germline CDR1 MNHEY, CDR2 SVGAGI. The ends lost 5 bases at V and 3 bases at J; junction bases unmatched: 4. The CDR3 loop spans 15 amino acids. The CDR3 DNA follows: TGTGCCAGCAGTAGTAGCGGGGGAGACACCGGGGAGCTGTTTTTT. It yields the protein CASSSSGGDTGELFF.

V is TRBV7-8 and J is TRBJ2-7; the match to TRBD2 covers 8 bases. Trimming took 5 bases from V and 2 from J; bases not matched to a gene: 8. This CDR3 is built from 15 residues. Looked up from germline, CDR1 is SGHVS and CDR2 is FQNEAQ. The CDR3, as DNA: TGTGCCAGCAGCCCAGGACTAGCAGTTACCTACGAGCAGTACTTC. This codes for CASSPGLAVTYEQYF.

The V and J genes are TRBV7-8 and TRBJ1-1, with a weak D call TRBD1 (5 bases). This CDR3 is 13 amino acids long. CDR1 is SGHVS, CDR2 FQNEAQ, per germline. Deletions cut 3 bases from V and 3 bases from J, with 8 bases between. This CDR3 is CASSFSRDTEAFF. CDR3 bases: TGTGCCAGCAGCTTTTCCAGGGACACTGAAGCTTTCTTT.